These 12 T cell receptor beta chains were all obtained from the same sample, sequenced in a study of regulatory T cells in long-lasting Graves disease. Stated time point: persistent/refractory GD, antithyroid drugs over 5 years with positive TRAb. Following extraction of RNA from PBMCs, that RNA was used to make the TCR library. Building the TCR beta libraries relied on iRepertoire HTBI primers, and CDR3 regions underwent Arm-PCR. MiXCR, run by TCRdb on the multiplex PCR reads, gives a single entry per CDR3 protein. The profile shows 310,000 or so distinct CDR3 sequences, 20% to 25% of them singletons. The specimen comprised peripheral blood mononuclear cells (PBMCs), sampled when the disease was refractory, from a patient treated with antithyroid drugs. The origin of the receptors is a female donor with Graves disease.

The CDR3 DNA sequence: TGCGCCAGCAGCTGGTCCACCAACACTGAAGCTTTCTTT. This codes for CASSWSTNTEAFF. The chain has TRBV5-1 and TRBJ1-1; no firm D call. Deletions cut 3 bases from V and 2 bases from J, with 8 bases between. The germline gives CDR1 SGHRS, CDR2 YFSETQ. CDR3 size: 13 residues. Full variable domain (rest looked up from reference TRBV5-1 and TRBJ1-1): KAGVTQTPRYLIKTRGQQVTLSCSPISGHRSVSWYQQTPGQGLQFLFEYFSETQRNKGNFPGRFSGRQFSNSRSEMNVSTLELGDSALYLCASSWSTNTEAFFGQGTRLTVV.

This clonotype was recorded a few times. The rearrangement links TRBV19 to TRBJ1-1; TRBD1 aligns across 7 bases. CDR1 and CDR2 from the germline V gene are LNHDA and SQIVND (reference sequence). This CDR3 is 12 amino acids long. V lost 4 bases, J lost 8 bases, and 4 bases stayed unmatched. CDR3 sequence (DNA): TGTGCCAGTAGTACCCGACAGGGAGAAGCTTTCTTT. Protein product: CASSTRQGEAFF.

In this sample, this clonotype turned up a few times. The CDR3 sequence: CSARAGNYGYTF. The CDR3 nucleotides read TGCAGTGCTAGGGCAGGGAACTATGGCTACACCTTC. The V call is TRBV20-1, the J call TRBJ1-2, with TRBD1 as a possible D gene (5 bases). CDR3 length: 12 amino acids. Trimming removed 3 bases from V and 2 bases from J, with 7 bases in between. Germline values: CDR1 DFQATT, CDR2 SNEGSKA (reference sequence).

This clonotype was counted many times. V and J are TRBV3-1 and TRBJ1-2; D remains ambiguous. The CDR3 spans 14 residues. Germline V gives CDR1 LGHDT, CDR2 YNNKEL (reference sequence). Trimming removed 2 bases from V and 6 bases from J, with 13 bases in between. CDR3 protein: CASSQRRESHGYTF. The DNA for the CDR3 is TGTGCCAGCAGCCAACGGCGAGAAAGCCATGGCTACACCTTC. Together with reference TRBV3-1 and TRBJ1-2, the CDR3 gives the full variable domain: DTAVSQTPKYLVTQMGNDKSIKCEQNLGHDTMYWYKQDSKKFLKIMFSYNNKELIINETVPNRFSPKSPDKAHLNLHINSLELGDSAVYFCASSQRRESHGYTFGSGTRLTVV.

This clonotype was picked up a small number of times. The chain is built from TRBV7-2 and TRBJ1-5, with D tentatively TRBD1 (6 bases). Per germline, CDR1 SGHTA and CDR2 FQGNSA. The CDR3 is made up of 19 amino acids. V was shortened by 2 bases and J by 0 bases, with 20 bases between the two germline ends. The CDR3 DNA sequence: TGTGCCAGCAGCTTATCCCCGACAGGAAACTATTATAGCAATCAGCCCCAGCATTTT. It codes for CASSLSPTGNYYSNQPQHF.

The gene calls are TRBV30 and TRBJ2-2, with D hard to call. Per germline, CDR1 GTSNPN and CDR2 SVGIG (reference sequence). Trimming took off 0 bases at V and 5 bases at J, with 4 bases between the two ends. This CDR3 is built from 12 residues. The DNA for the CDR3 is TGTGCCTGGAGTGTAATAACCGGGGAGCTGTTTTTT. It is translated as CAWSVITGELFF.

Worth noting for this clonotype: One junction end disagrees with the germline gene, perhaps due to a read error. The chain employs TRBV3-1 and TRBJ2-3; D gene unclear. The CDR3 runs to 17 residues. Germline V gene data show CDR1 as LGHDT and CDR2 as YNNKEL (reference sequence). The CDR3 DNA reads TGTGCCAGCAGCCAAGACCGGCTAGTAACGTTCGCAGATACGCTGTATTTT. Translating gives CASSQDRLVTFADTLYF.

The chain uses TRBV20-1 and TRBJ2-5; TRBD1 agrees at 12 bases. There are 14 residues in the CDR3. Germline trimming cut 6 bases from V and 1 base from J; bases unmatched to any gene: 3. Germline values: CDR1 DFQATT, CDR2 SNEGSKA (reference sequence). DNA for the CDR3: TGCAGTGCCGGGACAGGGGGCCTCCAAGAGACCCAGTACTTC. Protein sequence: CSAGTGGLQETQYF.

This chain uses TRBV25-1 with TRBJ2-5, with TRBD2 matching 12 bases. The germline V gene has CDR1 MGHDK and CDR2 SYGVNS. This CDR3 is 15 amino acids long. Trimming removed 5 bases from V and 5 bases from J; junction bases left unmatched: 6. For the CDR3, the DNA is TGTGCCAGCAGTCGACTAGCGGGAGCTTTGGAGACCCAGTACTTC. Translation gives CASSRLAGALETQYF. The full variable domain, its missing parts supplied by reference TRBV25-1 and TRBJ2-5, is EADIYQTPRYLVIGTGKKITLECSQTMGHDKMYWYQQDPGMELHLIHYSYGVNSTEKGDLSSESTVSRIRTEHFPLTLESARPSHTSQYLCASSRLAGALETQYFGPGTRLLVL.

The chain couples TRBV20-1 to TRBJ2-7; 10 bases fit TRBD1. CDR3 length: 15 residues. V lost 1 base, J lost 2 bases, and 5 bases stayed unmatched. Germline V gives CDR1 DFQATT, CDR2 SNEGSKA (reference sequence). The CDR3 loop reads CSARGGTGVTYEQYF. The CDR3 DNA follows: TGCAGTGCTAGAGGGGGGACAGGGGTAACCTACGAGCAGTACTTC.

The chain combines TRBV4-2 with TRBJ2-7; D is unclear. Germline CDR1 reads LGHNA; CDR2 reads YNFKEQ. The V end was cut by 1 base, the J end by 0 bases, with 4 bases between. The CDR3 runs 13 residues. This chain's CDR3 is CASSQGYSYEQYF. The CDR3 nucleotides read TGTGCCAGCAGCCAAGGGTACTCCTACGAGCAGTACTTC.

Only a few counts were recorded for this clonotype. V and J are TRBV7-6 and TRBJ1-5; D is ambiguous. The V end was cut by 1 base, the J end by 1 base, with 8 bases between. This CDR3 has 15 residues. From germline, CDR1 is SGHVS and CDR2 FNYEAQ. As DNA, the CDR3 is TGTGCCAGCAGCTTAGGGGGTACGAGCAATCAGCCCCAGCATTTT. This gives the protein CASSLGGTSNQPQHF.